These T cell receptor beta chains were read from a single sample in a study of neurological immune-mediated disorders. TCRdb reprocessed the 5' RACE reads via MiXCR and lists one record per CDR3 protein. Of 84,000 or so distinct CDR3 sequences in the sample, about 4.5% were seen once. The material sequenced was PBMCs. These receptors were obtained from a woman in her fifties or sixties with multiple sclerosis. The CDR3 runs from the conserved cysteine through the conserved F or W. The D gene is left open where the match is weak. Only part of the rows carry a size: once, few, many, or a class if the clone is expanded.

TRBV18	many	15	TRBD2	TRBJ2-1	TGTGCCAGCTCACCACCGGGACTAGCGGGGGCTGAGCAGTTCTTC	CASSPPGLAGAEQFF
TRBV5-1	many	13	TRBD2	TRBJ2-1	TGCGCCAGCAGCTTTCCGGGGGGTAATGAGCAGTTCTTC	CASSFPGGNEQFF
TRBV5-4	NA	16	NA	TRBJ2-1	TGTGCCAGCAGCTTGAACCGGGACATCGGAACAAATGAGCAGTTCTTC	CASSLNRDIGTNEQFF
TRBV5-1	many	15	NA	TRBJ2-5	TGCGCCAGCAGCTTGGAAGGGACCGCCCAAGAGACCCAGTACTTC	CASSLEGTAQETQYF
TRBV5-1	many	15	NA	TRBJ1-5	TGCGCCAGCAGCTTGGGTGGACAGAGCAATCAGCCCCAGCATTTT	CASSLGGQSNQPQHF
TRBV7-2	many	18	NA	TRBJ1-3	TGTGCCAGCAGCTTGGGGGGGAGGACAAGGTTCTCTGGAAACACCATATATTTT	CASSLGGRTRFSGNTIYF
TRBV7-9	many	13	NA	TRBJ1-4	TGTGCCAGCAGCTGGGGTCCTAATGAAAAACTGTTTTTT	CASSWGPNEKLFF
TRBV19	many	13	TRBD1	TRBJ1-2	TGTGCCAGTAGTATAGAGGGACAGTATGGCTACACCTTC	CASSIEGQYGYTF
TRBV29-1	many	12	NA	TRBJ2-7	TGCAGCGTTGGAGACCCGGGGCAGGAGCAGTACTTC	CSVGDPGQEQYF
TRBV5-1	many	15	NA	TRBJ1-5	TGCGCCAGCAGCTTGGATAGCCAGGGCACGAGGCCCCAGCATTTT	CASSLDSQGTRPQHF
TRBV3-1	many	13	NA	TRBJ1-2	TGTGCCAGCAGCCAAGGAGTCCTCGATGGCTACACCTTC	CASSQGVLDGYTF
TRBV20-1	many	14	TRBD1	TRBJ1-3	TGCAGTGCCACGACAGGGTCGGGAGGAAACACCATATATTTT	CSATTGSGGNTIYF
TRBV7-6	many	16	TRBD2	TRBJ2-7	TGTGCCAGCAGCTTAGGCCCGACCGGGGGGGCGGACGAGCAGTACTTC	CASSLGPTGGADEQYF
TRBV18	many	13	NA	TRBJ1-2	TGTGCCAGCTCACCAGCGGGGGACTATGGCTACACCTTC	CASSPAGDYGYTF
TRBV10-2	many	15	NA	TRBJ2-1	TGCGCCAGCTCTACGACAGGAAGGGTTGGCAATGAGCAGTTCTTC	CASSTTGRVGNEQFF
TRBV20-1	many	12	NA	TRBJ1-2	TGCAGTGCTAGACGGAGCGACTATGGCTACACCTTC	CSARRSDYGYTF
TRBV12-3/TRBV12-4	many	12	NA	TRBJ1-1	TGTGCCAGTAGGGAAGGGCGGCGGGATTGGTTCTTT	CASREGRRDWFF
TRBV5-1	many	14	NA	TRBJ2-1	TGCGCCAGCAGCTTGGCGTTGAACGCCGGTGAGCAGTTCTTC	CASSLALNAGEQFF
TRBV4-1	many	14	NA	TRBJ2-5	TGCGCCAGCAGCCACCCGGACTTTCAAGAGACCCAGTACTTC	CASSHPDFQETQYF
TRBV3-1	many	12	NA	TRBJ2-1	TGTGCCAGCAGCCATGAGGGATTTGAGCAGTTCTTC	CASSHEGFEQFF
TRBV27	many	12	NA	TRBJ2-7	TGTGCCAGCAGTTTACCCTCCTACGAGCAGTACTTC	CASSLPSYEQYF
TRBV20-1	many	16	TRBD1	TRBJ2-5	TGCAGTGCCAGAACCGGGACAGGGGGCTGGGGAGAGACCCAGTACTTC	CSARTGTGGWGETQYF
TRBV25-1	many	18	TRBD2	TRBJ2-2	TGTGCCAGCAGTGAAGGCGGAACGGGACTAGCGGGGACTGGGGAGCTGTTTTTT	CASSEGGTGLAGTGELFF
TRBV7-9	many	12	NA	TRBJ2-1	TGTGCCAGCAGCTTAGGGAGGAATGAGCAGTTCTTC	CASSLGRNEQFF
TRBV12-3/TRBV12-4	many	15	TRBD2	TRBJ2-7	TGTGCCAGCAGCCGTGATGCTAGCGGTTCCTACGAGCAGTACTTC	CASSRDASGSYEQYF
TRBV3-1	many	14	NA	TRBJ1-5	TGTGCCAGCAGCCTAGCCAATAGCAATCAGCCCCAGCATTTT	CASSLANSNQPQHF
TRBV12-3/TRBV12-4	many	15	NA	TRBJ2-2	TGTGCCAGCAGTTTATTAGCAGGGAACACCGGGGAGCTGTTTTTT	CASSLLAGNTGELFF
TRBV20-1	many	12	NA	TRBJ1-1	TGCAGTGCTAGAGATCCCGGGACTGAAGCTTTCTTT	CSARDPGTEAFF
TRBV4-2	many	13	NA	TRBJ2-1	TGTGCCAGCAGCCCAACTCTAGAGGGTGAGCAGTTCTTC	CASSPTLEGEQFF
TRBV19	few	16	NA	TRBJ2-1	TGTGCCAGTAGTCCACCGGGACTTATTTCCTACAATGAGCAGTTCTTC	CASSPPGLISYNEQFF
TRBV28	many	16	TRBD2	TRBJ2-3	TGTGCCAGCAGTCCCGCCGGGAGGTCGGGCACAGATACGCAGTATTTT	CASSPAGRSGTDTQYF
TRBV5-1	many	16	TRBD1	TRBJ1-1	TGCGCCAGCAGCTTAAGGCAACAGGGGGCTGACACTGAAGCTTTCTTT	CASSLRQQGADTEAFF